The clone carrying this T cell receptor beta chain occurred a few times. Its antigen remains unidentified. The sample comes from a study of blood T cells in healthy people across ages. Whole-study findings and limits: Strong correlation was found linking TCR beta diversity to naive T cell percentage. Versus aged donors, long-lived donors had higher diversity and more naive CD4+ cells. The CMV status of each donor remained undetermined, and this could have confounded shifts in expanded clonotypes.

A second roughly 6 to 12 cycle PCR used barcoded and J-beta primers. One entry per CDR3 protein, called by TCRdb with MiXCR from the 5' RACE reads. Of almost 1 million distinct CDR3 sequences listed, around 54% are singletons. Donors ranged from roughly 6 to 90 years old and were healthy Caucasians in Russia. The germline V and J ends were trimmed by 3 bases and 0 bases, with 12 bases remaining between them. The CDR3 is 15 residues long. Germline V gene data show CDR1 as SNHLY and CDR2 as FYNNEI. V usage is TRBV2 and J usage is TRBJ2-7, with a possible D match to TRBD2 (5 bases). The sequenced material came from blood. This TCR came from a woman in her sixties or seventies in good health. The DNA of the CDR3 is TGTGCCAGCAGTGATGGTGTAGGGAGCTCCTACGAGCAGTACTTC. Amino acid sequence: CASSDGVGSSYEQYF.